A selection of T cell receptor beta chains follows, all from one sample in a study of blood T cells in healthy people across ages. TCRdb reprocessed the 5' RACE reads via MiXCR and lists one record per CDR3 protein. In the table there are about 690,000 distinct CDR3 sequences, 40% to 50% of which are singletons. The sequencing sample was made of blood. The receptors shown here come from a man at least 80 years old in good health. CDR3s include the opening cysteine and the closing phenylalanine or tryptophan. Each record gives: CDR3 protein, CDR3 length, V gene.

CASSYSIGQELNTEAFF	17	TRBV6-2/TRBV6-3
CASSSRQGTMNTEAFF	16	TRBV27
CASSQPQDWAGQFF	14	TRBV3-1
CASSMFASNQPQHF	14	TRBV19
CASRLSGVSYNEQFF	15	TRBV6-2/TRBV6-3
CASSSFPGQKNTEAFF	16	TRBV6-6
CASSPPSGGVIQETQYF	17	TRBV6-6
CAWSEGDTQYF	11	TRBV30
CSASPREGGYNEQFF	15	TRBV20-1
CASSGRNTDTQYF	13	TRBV3-1
CASSLGGVTNTQYF	14	TRBV7-2
CASKNGGAGDTQYF	14	TRBV6-5
CASSPQRNEQFF	12	TRBV7-2